These 17 T cell receptor beta chains were all obtained from the same sample, sequenced in a study of CD8+ T cells in alopecia areata. Following RNA extraction, reverse transcription yielded cDNA that acted as the sequencing template. The data were produced by immunoSEQ multiplex PCR, yet TCRdb's version contains in-frame clones alone and is incomplete. The table includes about 200,000 clones, approximately 61% detected once. Sequenced here: CD4+ T cells sorted from blood, sampled at week 0. These receptor sequences come from a human donor with alopecia areata.

This clone was counted once. CDR3 DNA: TGTGCCAGCAGCCTACAGGTGAACTACGAGCAGTACTTC. Its protein product is CASSLQVNYEQYF. The chain links TRBV27 to TRBJ2-7, with D perhaps TRBD1 (5 bases). The germline gives CDR1 MNHEY, CDR2 SMNVEV (reference sequence). V was clipped by 6 bases and J by 3 bases, with 12 bases between them. The CDR3 runs to 13 residues.

The rearrangement joins TRBV29-1 to TRBJ2-1; unclear D gene. From germline, CDR1 is SQVTM and CDR2 ANQGSEA. The CDR3 is 12 residues long. Deletions cut 4 bases from V and 1 base from J, with 5 bases between. CDR3 amino acids: CSVAASYNEQFF. CDR3 coding DNA: TGCAGCGTTGCCGCTTCCTACAATGAGCAGTTCTTC.

The CDR3 DNA follows: TGTGCCAGCAGCTTGGACAGGTTGGCCAAAAACATTCAGTACTTC. Translated, it gives CASSLDRLAKNIQYF. This sequence joins TRBV5-4 and TRBJ2-4; the D gene is possibly TRBD1 (5 bases). The CDR3 loop spans 15 amino acids. Germline CDR1 and CDR2: SGHNT and YYREEE (reference sequence). With 0 bases removed from V and 1 base from J, the gap between germline ends came to 8 bases.

The rearrangement links TRBV6-5 to TRBJ2-7; D not resolved. The CDR3 length is 14 residues. CDR1 and CDR2 (germline): MNHEY, SVGAGI. V was trimmed by 0 bases and J by 1 base, leaving 7 bases between them. The CDR3 region is CASSYSWQSYEQYF. Written as DNA, the CDR3 is TGTGCCAGCAGTTACTCCTGGCAGTCCTACGAGCAGTACTTC.

The sample holds a few counts of this clone. V usage is TRBV29-1 and J usage is TRBJ2-7; TRBD1 matches at 9 bases. V lost 6 bases, J lost 0 bases, and 3 bases stayed unmatched. Germline V lookup: CDR1 SQVTM, CDR2 ANQGSEA. CDR3 size: 13 residues. The CDR3 bases are TGCAGCGTCGGACAGGGGAGCTCCTACGAGCAGTACTTC. Translation gives CSVGQGSSYEQYF.

About this clone itself: The junction departs from the called germline gene at one end, perhaps through a read error. V and J are TRBV7-9 and TRBJ1-2; 10 bases map to TRBD1. The CDR3 totals 17 residues. Germline V gene sequence: CDR1 SEHNR, CDR2 FQNEAQ (reference sequence). CDR3 sequence: CASSLALGTGVHYGYTF. DNA for the CDR3: TGTGCCAGCAGCTTAGCTCTAGGGACAGGGGTTCACTACGGCTACACCTTC.

The V call is TRBV28, the J call TRBJ1-2; TRBD1 might be the D (5 bases). Between the trimmed V and J ends, which lost 10 bases and 0 bases, there was a span of 12 bases. The CDR3 runs to 13 residues. Germline V gives CDR1 MDHEN, CDR2 SYDVKM. The CDR3 DNA reads TGTGCCATCATCGGGGCCGCTAACTATGGCTACACCTTC. It codes for CAIIGAANYGYTF.

V gene TRBV7-9 combines with J gene TRBJ2-5; 8 nucleotides match TRBD1. Germline V CDR1 and CDR2: SEHNR, FQNEAQ (reference sequence). Germline trimming cut 4 bases from V and 5 bases from J; bases unmatched to any gene: 6. The CDR3 contains 14 residues. The CDR3 protein is CASSSLTGGETQYF. The CDR3 nucleotides read TGTGCCAGCAGCTCACTTACAGGGGGTGAGACCCAGTACTTC.

The chain combines TRBV11-2 with TRBJ1-1; D is unclear. The V end lost 6 bases, the J end lost 7 bases, and 9 bases lay between the germline ends. The CDR3 runs 11 residues. Per germline, CDR1 SGHAT and CDR2 FQNNGV. CDR3 in DNA: TGTGCCAGCAGATCGACACTTGAAGCTTTCTTT. Translated, it gives CASRSTLEAFF.

This clone turned up a few times. V is TRBV11-2 and J is TRBJ2-3; no clear D. This CDR3 spans 12 amino acids. The germline V and J ends were trimmed by 4 bases and 4 bases, with 6 bases remaining between them. From germline, CDR1 is SGHAT and CDR2 FQNNGV. CDR3 nucleotides: TGTGCCAGCAGCTCCTCATCAGATACGCAGTATTTT. Encoded protein: CASSSSSDTQYF.

This rearrangement joins TRBV19 to TRBJ2-4; D remains ambiguous. The CDR3 runs to 13 residues. The germline V gene encodes CDR1 LNHDA and CDR2 SQIVND (reference sequence). Trimming shortened V by 7 bases and J by 0 bases, and 7 bases separated the two germline ends. CDR3 region: CASTDIAKNIQYF. The DNA for the CDR3 is TGTGCCAGTACGGATATAGCCAAAAACATTCAGTACTTC.

The chain is built from TRBV4-2 and TRBJ2-7; TRBD1 matches 7 bases. V lost 4 bases, J lost 6 bases, and 3 bases stayed unmatched. Germline V lookup: CDR1 LGHNA, CDR2 YNFKEQ. This CDR3 is built from 12 residues. The CDR3 sequence is CASSRDRAEQYF. The CDR3 nucleotides read TGTGCCAGCAGCCGAGACAGGGCCGAGCAGTACTTC.

The CDR3 bases are TGTGCCAGCTTAGGAGCTGGGGCCAACGTCCTGACTTTC. Translating it yields CASLGAGANVLTF. This rearrangement joins TRBV19 to TRBJ2-6; D ambiguous. In germline, CDR1 is LNHDA, CDR2 SQIVND (reference sequence). V was pared by 9 bases and J by 2 bases, with 8 bases between. This CDR3 is 13 amino acids long. The whole variable domain, filled in from reference TRBV19 and TRBJ2-6, reads DGGITQSPKYLFRKEGQNVTLSCEQNLNHDAMYWYRQDPGQGLRLIYYSQIVNDFQKGDIAEGYSVSREKKESFPLTVTSAQKNPTAFYLCASLGAGANVLTFGAGSRLTVL.

The chain combines TRBV4-1 with TRBJ2-4, with TRBD2 matching over 11 bases. V shed 2 bases, J shed 1 base, and the junction held 10 bases outside the gene matches. Germline loops: CDR1 MGHRA, CDR2 YSYEKL. The CDR3 consists of 19 residues. The DNA of the CDR3 is TGCGCCAGCAGCCAACCGAGACTAGCGGGACGCGGGGCCAAAAACATTCAGTACTTC. It is translated as CASSQPRLAGRGAKNIQYF.

The chain is built from TRBV5-1 and TRBJ2-3; 12 bases match TRBD1. Germline values: CDR1 SGHRS, CDR2 YFSETQ. Germline trimming cut 3 bases from V and 3 bases from J; bases unmatched to any gene: 8. The CDR3 spans 17 residues. DNA for the CDR3: TGCGCCAGCAGCTACCCGGTGGGACAGGGGGCAACAGATACGCAGTATTTT. It is translated as CASSYPVGQGATDTQYF.

The chain recombines TRBV14 with TRBJ2-3; no definite D call. Germline-derived CDR1 and CDR2 are SGHDN and FVKESK. The CDR3 loop spans 12 amino acids. Trimming shortened V by 4 bases and J by 4 bases, and 6 bases separated the two germline ends. CDR3 DNA: TGTGCCAGCAGCCCCAGCGCAGATACGCAGTATTTT. Translated: CASSPSADTQYF.

This clone came up a few times. The V and J genes are TRBV19 and TRBJ1-4; possible D gene TRBD1, 5 bases. The length of the CDR3 is 16 residues. Germline CDR1 reads LNHDA; CDR2 reads SQIVND (reference sequence). Trimming removed 3 bases at V and 3 bases at J, with 14 bases between. The chain's CDR3 is CASSMYGDPANEKLFF. CDR3 in DNA: TGTGCCAGTAGTATGTACGGGGACCCAGCTAATGAAAAACTGTTTTTT.